Listed below are T cell receptor beta chains from one sample, sequenced in a study of blood T cell repertoires in COVID-19. Sequenced by immunoSEQ multiplex PCR; TCRdb stores in-frame clones only, minus some. The sample yields around 85,000 clones, around 89% seen once. Sample: PBMCs or T cells enriched from blood (not recorded which). These receptors all come from a woman in her forties or fifties with acute COVID-19. The CDR3 runs from the conserved cysteine through the conserved F or W. The order of the fields is clone size, V gene, J gene, D gene, CDR3 protein, CDR3 DNA. A D gene is named only where the DNA matches it firmly. Only some rows state a clone size, as once, few, many or a class for expanded clones.

.	TRBV24-1	TRBJ2-1	TRBD1	CATSDFGTGSNEQFF	TGTGCCACCAGTGATTTTGGGACAGGGTCCAATGAGCAGTTCTTC
.	TRBV7-9	TRBJ2-7	.	CASRPLVTTSSYEQYF	TGTGCCAGCAGGCCCTTGGTGACTACCAGCTCCTACGAGCAGTACTTC
once	TRBV19	TRBJ1-1	.	CASSTHTSSNTEAFF	TGTGCCAGTAGTACCCACACGTCGTCCAACACTGAAGCTTTCTTT
.	TRBV27	TRBJ1-5	TRBD1	CASSYGTGGRGQPQHF	TGTGCCAGCAGTTATGGGACAGGGGGCCGAGGTCAGCCCCAGCATTTT
once	TRBV27	TRBJ2-1	TRBD1	CASRQGTASSSYNEQFF	TGTGCCAGCAGACAGGGGACAGCATCCAGCTCCTACAATGAGCAGTTCTTC
.	TRBV5-4	TRBJ2-2	.	CASSNGPEGTGELFF	TGTGCCAGCAGCAATGGACCGGAGGGCACCGGGGAGCTGTTTTTT
.	TRBV4-2	TRBJ2-7	TRBD2	CASSQDLGGSSYEQYF	TGTGCCAGCAGCCAAGATCTTGGCGGGAGCTCCTACGAGCAGTACTTC
.	TRBV4-1	TRBJ2-3	TRBD1	CASSQDAGGMYTDTQYF	TGCGCCAGCAGCCAAGATGCAGGGGGCATGTACACAGATACGCAGTATTTT
few	TRBV5-5	TRBJ1-5	.	CASSLERHNQPQHF	TGTGCCAGCAGCTTGGAACGACACAATCAGCCCCAGCATTTT
.	TRBV5-1	TRBJ1-2	.	CASSFTEDYYGYTF	TGCGCCAGCAGCTTCACAGAAGATTACTATGGCTACACCTTC
.	TRBV19	TRBJ2-2	TRBD1	CASSIISGQGTGELFF	TGTGCCAGTAGTATAATTTCGGGACAGGGGACCGGGGAGCTGTTTTTT
.	TRBV6-5	TRBJ1-6	.	CASSYSGRLPSPLHF	TGTGCCAGCAGTTACTCCGGCAGGCTTCCTTCCCCCCTCCACTTT
.	TRBV5-1	TRBJ1-3	.	CASSLGLGSGNTIYF	TGCGCCAGCAGCCTCGGCCTCGGGTCCGGAAACACCATATATTTT
.	TRBV7-2	TRBJ2-1	.	CASSLVAIGNEQFF	TGTGCCAGCAGCTTAGTAGCGATAGGCAATGAGCAGTTCTTC
few	TRBV14	TRBJ1-1	.	CASSQGQMNTEAFF	TGTGCCAGCAGCCAAGGCCAGATGAACACTGAAGCTTTCTTT
.	TRBV29-1	TRBJ1-1	TRBD1	CSVRRDSPANTEAFF	TGCAGCGTTAGGCGGGACAGTCCCGCGAACACTGAAGCTTTCTTT
.	TRBV29-1	TRBJ2-7	TRBD1	CSVERDSQSEQYF	TGCAGCGTTGAGAGGGACAGTCAGAGCGAGCAGTACTTC
.	TRBV7-9	TRBJ1-1	.	CASSPRSRLNTEAFF	TGTGCCAGCAGCCCGCGTAGCCGGCTGAACACTGAAGCTTTCTTT
few	TRBV15	TRBJ1-3	TRBD1	CATSRDPGGGNTIYF	TGTGCCACCAGCAGAGATCCAGGGGGTGGAAACACCATATATTTT
.	TRBV11-2	TRBJ2-3	TRBD2	CASSLRPSGGTDTQYF	TGTGCCAGCAGCTTACGGCCTAGCGGGGGCACAGATACGCAGTATTTT
once	TRBV11-2	TRBJ2-3	TRBD2	CASSPNLAGFTDTQYF	TGTGCCAGCAGCCCAAATCTAGCGGGGTTCACAGATACGCAGTATTTT
.	TRBV27	TRBJ2-7	TRBD1	CASSPDRGVTEQYF	TGTGCCAGCAGTCCGGACAGGGGAGTCACCGAGCAGTACTTC
few	TRBV5-4	TRBJ2-7	.	CASSLEDSSYEQYF	TGTGCCAGCAGCTTGGAGGACAGCAGCTACGAGCAGTACTTC
.	TRBV2	TRBJ1-5	TRBD1	CASSAEGDRGNQPQHF	TGTGCCAGCAGCGCCGAGGGGGACAGGGGTAATCAGCCCCAGCATTTT
.	TRBV6-5	TRBJ1-1	TRBD1	CASGQGETEAFF	TGTGCCAGCGGACAGGGGGAAACTGAAGCTTTCTTT
.	TRBV3-1/TRBV3-2	TRBJ2-7	.	CASSPGGLAYEQYF	TGTGCCAGCAGCCCAGGGGGACTCGCGTACGAGCAGTACTTC
.	TRBV11-3	TRBJ2-1	TRBD1	CASSPGQGEGEQFF	TGTGCCAGCAGCCCTGGACAGGGGGAAGGCGAGCAGTTCTTC
.	TRBV7-3	TRBJ1-1	TRBD1	CASSRTGGATEAFF	TGTGCCAGCAGCCGGACAGGGGGCGCGACTGAAGCTTTCTTT
.	TRBV7-2	TRBJ2-5	TRBD2	CASTGTSDQETQYF	TGTGCCAGCACCGGGACTAGCGACCAAGAGACCCAGTACTTC
.	TRBV7-9	TRBJ2-7	.	CASSLQQFYEQYF	TGTGCCAGCAGCTTACAACAGTTCTACGAGCAGTACTTC
.	TRBV2	TRBJ2-7	.	CASSEIIWSTTYEQYF	TGTGCCAGCAGTGAAATAATCTGGTCCACCACTTACGAGCAGTACTTC
.	TRBV6-2/TRBV6-3	TRBJ2-1	.	CASSYLNEQFF	TGTGCCAGCAGTTACCTGAATGAGCAGTTCTTC
.	TRBV3-1/TRBV3-2	TRBJ2-7	TRBD2	CASSQARGLAGHSYEQYF	TGTGCCAGCAGCCAAGCCCGAGGACTAGCGGGTCACTCCTACGAGCAGTACTTC
.	TRBV15	TRBJ2-1	TRBD1	CATSQSGVTGYYNEQFF	TGTGCCACCAGCCAGTCAGGGGTGACAGGGTACTACAATGAGCAGTTCTTC
.	TRBV21-1	TRBJ2-2	.	CASTSRSTAPMDTGELFF	TGTGCCAGCACCAGCAGATCGACAGCTCCCATGGACACCGGGGAGCTGTTTTTT
.	TRBV19	TRBJ2-1	.	CASSIAGALNEQFF	TGTGCCAGTAGTATAGCGGGAGCGCTGAATGAGCAGTTCTTC